The 30 T cell receptor beta chains below were found in one sample sequenced in a study of blood T cells in healthy people across ages (dated by TCRdb to between 2014 and 2016). The library was built by means of 5' RACE. The instrument was an Illumina HiSeq 2500. A second PCR of about 7 to 12 cycles was performed with a sample-barcoded 5' primer and a J-beta primer mix. The raw public data were reprocessed by TCRdb itself: fastp quality trimming at Q25, MiXCR clonotype calling, in-frame beta chains only. Duplicate CDR3 protein sequences are folded into a single record with the most common DNA and genes. The sample contains about 970,000 distinct CDR3 sequences, roughly half of them found a single time. The top ten constitute roughly a fifth of the sample. The specimen sequenced was blood. Receptor source: a woman aged 60-75 years in good health.

This clonotype was picked up a small number of times. The chain joins TRBV6-2 or TRBV6-3 to TRBJ2-7, with 10 bases identical to TRBD2. Germline CDR1 and CDR2: MNHEY and SVGEGT. The CDR3 contains 14 residues. V dropped 6 bases and J dropped 4; count of bases not matched to a gene: 6. CDR3 nucleotide sequence: TGTGCCAGCAGACAACTAGCGGGATTATACGAGCAGTACTTC. Translation: CASRQLAGLYEQYF.

Comments on this clonotype: The likely explanation is a read error, given a far larger clone one base away. The chain has TRBV7-2 and TRBJ2-5; D is possibly TRBD1 (6 bases). V lost 4 bases, J lost 11 bases, and 14 bases lay in between. Germline V gene data show CDR1 as SGHTA and CDR2 as FQGNSA. This CDR3 is 12 amino acids long. CDR3 protein: CASSSDSYGQYF. The CDR3 bases are TGTGCCAGCAGCTCGGACAGCTACGGGCAGTACTTC.

The V gene is TRBV12-3 or TRBV12-4, the J gene TRBJ1-5; 7 bases align to TRBD1. V trimming: 6 bases; J trimming: 0 bases; junction bases outside the gene matches: 2. The CDR3 contains 14 residues. This chain's CDR3 is CASSQGDSNQPQHF. CDR3 sequence (DNA): TGTGCCAGCAGCCAGGGGGATAGCAATCAGCCCCAGCATTTT.

This rearrangement joins TRBV6-5 to TRBJ2-7; 8 bases map to TRBD2. This CDR3 is 15 amino acids long. The germline CDR1 and CDR2 sequences are MNHEY and SVGAGI. V lost 6 bases, J lost 3 bases, and 10 bases stayed unmatched. In nucleotides, the CDR3 is TGTGCCAGCAGCCGACGGGAGGGAGTGGGCTACGAGCAGTACTTC. Protein: CASSRREGVGYEQYF.

This chain joins TRBV6-2 or TRBV6-3 and TRBJ2-7; D may be TRBD1 (5 bases). Germline V CDR1 and CDR2: MNHEY, SVGEGT. The CDR3 is 14 amino acids. Trimming removed 2 bases at V and 0 bases at J, with 8 bases between. The CDR3 region is CASSYNRYSYEQYF. The CDR3 coding sequence is TGTGCCAGCAGTTACAACAGGTACTCCTACGAGCAGTACTTC.

This clonotype was recorded a few times. The chain combines TRBV7-2 with TRBJ2-7; 10 nucleotides agree with TRBD2. Germline V gives CDR1 SGHTA, CDR2 FQGNSA. The V segment lost 5 bases and the J segment 4 bases; nucleotides outside the gene matches: 8. The CDR3 sequence is 15 residues long. This CDR3 reads CASSLSSGSRYEQYF. CDR3 DNA: TGTGCCAGCAGCCTCTCTAGCGGGAGTCGGTACGAGCAGTACTTC.

The chain recombines TRBV27 with TRBJ2-3, with D possibly being TRBD2 (7 bases). This CDR3 has 16 amino acids. Germline V gives CDR1 MNHEY, CDR2 SMNVEV (reference sequence). V was clipped by 0 bases and J by 2 bases, with 12 bases between them. In DNA form, the CDR3 reads TGTGCCAGCAGTTTATCGGCGGGGGCTCCCACAGATACGCAGTATTTT. Amino acids: CASSLSAGAPTDTQYF.

This clonotype came up a few times. The V and J genes are TRBV29-1 and TRBJ2-3; a weak D match, TRBD1 (5 bases). V lost 7 bases and J 4 bases, leaving 12 bases between the germline ends. CDR3 size: 12 residues. Germline V CDR1 and CDR2: SQVTM, ANQGSEA. The CDR3 region is CSARPRADTQYF. In DNA, the CDR3 is TGCAGCGCTCGTCCCAGGGCAGATACGCAGTATTTT.

This clonotype was counted between two and nine times. The J gene is TRBJ2-5, the V gene TRBV28, with TRBD1 as a possible D gene (5 bases). With 6 bases removed from V and 5 bases from J, the gap between germline ends came to 10 bases. The CDR3 is 12 amino acids. Germline CDR1 MDHEN, CDR2 SYDVKM. The CDR3 reads CASRGVRETQYF. The CDR3 DNA reads as TGTGCCAGCAGAGGGGTACGGGAGACCCAGTACTTC. The variable domain in full, completed from reference TRBV28 and TRBJ2-5, reads DVKVTQSSRYLVKRTGEKVFLECVQDMDHENMFWYRQDPGLGLRLIYFSYDVKMKEKGDIPEGYSVSREKKERFSLILESASTNQTSMYLCASRGVRETQYFGPGTRLLVL.

The sample holds a few counts of this clonotype. The chain couples TRBV4-3 to TRBJ2-7, with D unclear. Germline lookup yields CDR1 LGHNA and CDR2 YSLEER. Trimming stripped 0 bases from V and 6 bases from J, with 12 bases between. CDR3 length: 14 residues. The CDR3 nucleotides are TGCGCCAGCAGCCAAGATTCCCTCAGCAGCGAGCAGTACTTC. Translation gives CASSQDSLSSEQYF.

This rearrangement joins TRBV18 to TRBJ1-1, with 7 bases that match TRBD1. V was pared by 5 bases and J by 11 bases, with 8 bases of the junction left unmatched. The germline V gene encodes CDR1 KGHSH and CDR2 LQKENI. This CDR3 is 12 amino acids long. CDR3 amino acids: CASSRTGRGAFF. The DNA for the CDR3 is TGTGCCAGCTCAAGGACAGGTAGAGGTGCTTTCTTT.

This clonotype has only a few counts. The rearrangement uses TRBV6-1 and TRBJ2-3; no clear D. CDR3 length equals 11 residues. V gave up 3 bases and J gave up 7 bases, with 5 bases separating them. Germline CDR1 MNHNS, CDR2 SASEGT. CDR3 DNA sequence: TGTGCCAGCAGTGAGCCCAATACGCAGTATTTT. This codes for CASSEPNTQYF.

The V and J genes are TRBV2 and TRBJ2-7; D might be TRBD1 (5 bases). V was trimmed by 7 bases and J by 2 bases, leaving 12 bases between them. Germline V CDR1 and CDR2: SNHLY, FYNNEI. The CDR3 extends over 13 amino acids. Here the CDR3 DNA reads TGTGCCAGCACCTGGACACGTACCTACGAGCAGTACTTC. Residues: CASTWTRTYEQYF.

The gene calls are TRBV5-1 and TRBJ2-1, with a tentative D call TRBD2 (5 bases). With 2 bases removed from V and 9 bases from J, the gap between germline ends came to 12 bases. Looked up from germline, CDR1 is SGHRS and CDR2 is YFSETQ. The CDR3 has 13 amino acids. The CDR3 loop reads CASSFEGSSEQFF. CDR3 DNA sequence: TGCGCCAGCAGCTTTGAGGGCTCGAGTGAGCAGTTCTTC.

The rearrangement joins TRBV4-1 to TRBJ2-5; 12 bases line up with TRBD2. Trimming took 2 bases from V and 5 from J; bases not matched to a gene: 15. Germline V gene sequence: CDR1 MGHRA, CDR2 YSYEKL. The CDR3 covers 19 residues. In DNA, the CDR3 is TGCGCCAGCAGCCAAAGTCCGTCTAGCGGGAGGGCAATTATGGAGACCCAGTACTTC. It yields the protein CASSQSPSSGRAIMETQYF.

Only a few counts were recorded for this clonotype. Its ends do not fully match the called genes, so a read error is possible. This chain connects TRBV5-1 to TRBJ2-3; D is unresolved. This CDR3 region has 16 residues. The germline CDR1 and CDR2 sequences are SGHRS and YFSETQ. The CDR3 protein is CASSLGSARSTDTQYF. Written as DNA, the CDR3 is TGTGCCAGCAGCTTGGGATCAGCGCGAAGCACAGATACGCAGTATTTT. Using reference TRBV5-1 and TRBJ2-3 for the parts outside the CDR3, the full variable domain is KAGVTQTPRYLIKTRGQQVTLSCSPISGHRSVSWYQQTPGQGLQFLFEYFSETQRNKGNFPGRFSGRQFSNSRSEMNVSTLELGDSALYLCASSLGSARSTDTQYFGPGTRLTVL.

The chain joins TRBV20-1 to TRBJ1-4; D is perhaps TRBD1 (5 bases). The CDR3 consists of 12 residues. Per germline, CDR1 DFQATT and CDR2 SNEGSKA (reference sequence). Between the trimmed V and J ends, which lost 4 bases and 5 bases, there was a span of 8 bases. The chain's CDR3 is CSATQGNEKLFF. The CDR3, as DNA: TGCAGTGCTACCCAGGGAAATGAAAAACTGTTTTTT.

In its sample, this clonotype was seen a few times. This sequence joins TRBV28 and TRBJ2-1; D remains ambiguous. The CDR3 covers 13 residues. Deletions cut 4 bases from V and 3 bases from J, with 7 bases between. Germline V gene sequence: CDR1 MDHEN, CDR2 SYDVKM. In nucleotides, the CDR3 is TGTGCCAGCAGTTCTCCCGGCTACAATGAGCAGTTCTTC. Translated: CASSSPGYNEQFF.

This sequence joins TRBV20-1 and TRBJ2-5; D possibly uses TRBD1 or TRBD2 (6 bases each). The germline V gene encodes CDR1 DFQATT and CDR2 SNEGSKA (reference sequence). CDR3 length: 13 amino acids. V dropped 6 bases and J dropped 4 bases, with 15 bases sitting between them. CDR3 DNA: TGCAGTGCGCCCGGGGGCGGAGGAGAGACCCAGTACTTC. This encodes CSAPGGGGETQYF.

J is TRBJ2-3 and V is TRBV20-1, with 9 bases fitting TRBD2. The germline gives CDR1 DFQATT, CDR2 SNEGSKA (reference sequence). J gave up 6 bases and V 5 bases, and 9 bases lay outside the gene matches. The CDR3 has 14 amino acids. CDR3 residues: CSARKSGRTDTQYF. Here the CDR3 DNA reads TGCAGTGCTCGAAAAAGCGGGAGGACGGATACGCAGTATTTT.

The rearrangement uses TRBV10-1 and TRBJ2-3; maybe TRBD1 (6 bases). This CDR3 has 14 residues. With 5 bases removed from V and 6 bases from J, the gap between germline ends came to 15 bases. From germline, CDR1 is WNHNN and CDR2 SYGVQD (reference sequence). For the CDR3, the DNA is TGCGCCAGCAGTTCGGGACATCATATGGATACGCAGTATTTT. Translating gives CASSSGHHMDTQYF.

V is TRBV6-1 and J is TRBJ2-3; 14 bases are a match to TRBD2. Germline V CDR1 and CDR2: MNHNS, SASEGT. The CDR3 sequence is 18 residues long. J was trimmed by 2 bases and V by 6 bases; bases with no gene match: 10. CDR3 amino acids: CASRPGLAGVSSTDTQYF. The CDR3 DNA is TGTGCCAGCAGACCGGGACTAGCGGGAGTCTCATCCACAGATACGCAGTATTTT.

The chain employs TRBV20-1 and TRBJ2-5; 12 bases agree with TRBD2. The J call may be wrong; the DNA end is better matched by TRBJ2-7. Germline V gene sequence: CDR1 DFQATT, CDR2 SNEGSKA (reference sequence). The CDR3 is 15 amino acids. The CDR3 is CSARAPGLAGYEQYF. The CDR3, as DNA: TGCAGTGCTAGAGCGCCGGGACTAGCGGGTTACGAGCAGTACTTC.

The chain has TRBV15 and TRBJ2-3, with D tentatively TRBD1 or TRBD2 (6 bases each). The germline V gene encodes CDR1 LNHNV and CDR2 YYDKDF (reference sequence). V was cut by 0 bases and J by 3 bases, with 16 bases left in between. The CDR3 contains 17 residues. The CDR3 DNA follows: TGTGCCACCAGCAGAGATTTGTCGCAGGGGAGGACAGATACGCAGTATTTT. Residues: CATSRDLSQGRTDTQYF.

The V and J genes are TRBV4-3 and TRBJ2-5; 7 bases map to TRBD2. CDR1 LGHNA and CDR2 YSLEER come from the germline V gene. V lost 1 base, J lost 5 bases, and 10 bases stayed unmatched. This CDR3 is built from 16 residues. The CDR3 nucleotides read TGCGCCAGCAGCCAAGGGGTAGCGGGCTTCTATGAGACCCAGTACTTC. Its translation is CASSQGVAGFYETQYF.

The V call is TRBV4-3, the J call TRBJ2-4, with D perhaps given as TRBD1 or TRBD2 (7 bases each). The DNA end lines up better with TRBJ2-7; the J call may be wrong. The CDR3 loop spans 14 amino acids. Germline V gives CDR1 LGHNA, CDR2 YSLEER. The CDR3 DNA reads as TGCGCCAGCAGCCTCAGGGGGGGGGTATCCGAGCAGTACTTC. This encodes CASSLRGGVSEQYF.

This clonotype was counted a few times. The rearrangement links TRBV20-1 to TRBJ2-7, with D possibly TRBD2 on 5 matching bases. CDR1 and CDR2 from the germline V gene are DFQATT and SNEGSKA (reference sequence). Deletions cut 3 bases from V and 0 bases from J, with 15 bases between. CDR3 length: 15 residues. The DNA for the CDR3 is TGCAGTGCTAGTCTGTCGACTAACCCCTCCTACGAGCAGTACTTC. This sequence encodes CSASLSTNPSYEQYF.

The chain combines TRBV29-1 with TRBJ2-1; 7 bases agree with TRBD2. The CDR3 covers 16 residues. CDR1 SQVTM and CDR2 ANQGSEA come from the germline V gene. Trimming removed 6 bases from V and 3 bases from J; junction bases left unmatched: 14. The CDR3 reads CSVSGSDGGSYNEQFF. In DNA form, the CDR3 reads TGCAGCGTAAGCGGCAGTGATGGCGGGAGCTACAATGAGCAGTTCTTC.

This clonotype occurred a few times. V and J are TRBV5-1 and TRBJ2-7; D possibly uses TRBD1 or TRBD2 (5 bases each). The V end lost 2 bases, the J end lost 4 bases, and 16 bases lay between the germline ends. CDR3 size: 15 residues. Germline CDR1 and CDR2: SGHRS and YFSETQ. CDR3 sequence: CASSFQGLGPYEQYF. Written as DNA, the CDR3 is TGCGCCAGCAGCTTTCAAGGGTTGGGACCTTACGAGCAGTACTTC. The variable domain in full, completed from reference TRBV5-1 and TRBJ2-7, reads KAGVTQTPRYLIKTRGQQVTLSCSPISGHRSVSWYQQTPGQGLQFLFEYFSETQRNKGNFPGRFSGRQFSNSRSEMNVSTLELGDSALYLCASSFQGLGPYEQYFGPGTRLTVT.

V usage is TRBV13 and J usage is TRBJ2-5; 9 positions agree with TRBD1. The CDR3 is made up of 12 amino acids. V gave up 4 bases and J gave up 11 bases; unmatched junction bases: 5. Germline V gene lookup returns CDR1 PRHDT and CDR2 FYEKMQ (reference sequence). Here the CDR3 reads CASSSDRGAQYF. The CDR3 coding sequence is TGTGCCAGCAGCTCAGACAGGGGGGCGCAGTACTTC. The whole variable domain, filled in from reference TRBV13 and TRBJ2-5, reads AAGVIQSPRHLIKEKRETATLKCYPIPRHDTVYWYQQGPGQDPQFLISFYEKMQSDKGSIPDRFSAQQFSDYHSELNMSSLELGDSALYFCASSSDRGAQYFGPGTRLLVL.